This T cell receptor beta chain was recovered during a study of T cell repertoires in cytomegalovirus infection. The wider study: TCR beta signatures that were public indicated CMV infection and matching HLA type. Regarding the study as a whole: Cumulated frequencies of public TCR beta families served to identify carriers of CMV plus the relevant HLA.

The germline CDR1 and CDR2 sequences are SGHDT and YYEEEE. V lost 2 bases to trimming and J lost 4 bases, with 12 bases between them. The CDR3 contains 14 residues. TCRdb reanalysed the reads using MiXCR and keeps one entry per CDR3 protein. The repertoire holds roughly 160,000 distinct CDR3 sequences, with less than 25% as singletons. A remark on this clonotype: Its antigen is undetermined.

The chain links TRBV5-6 to TRBJ1-1; D is perhaps TRBD1 (5 bases). The starting material was CD8+ T cells from cultured PBMCs, obtained from culture after CMV antigen stimulation. The clonotype originates from a human donor in good health (CMV status not recorded). Some clones in this sample may be carry-over from other donors' samples. The CDR3 coding sequence is TGTGCCAGCAGCTTTGGGGACGGGGGCACTGAAGCTTTCTTT. This translates into CASSFGDGGTEAFF.